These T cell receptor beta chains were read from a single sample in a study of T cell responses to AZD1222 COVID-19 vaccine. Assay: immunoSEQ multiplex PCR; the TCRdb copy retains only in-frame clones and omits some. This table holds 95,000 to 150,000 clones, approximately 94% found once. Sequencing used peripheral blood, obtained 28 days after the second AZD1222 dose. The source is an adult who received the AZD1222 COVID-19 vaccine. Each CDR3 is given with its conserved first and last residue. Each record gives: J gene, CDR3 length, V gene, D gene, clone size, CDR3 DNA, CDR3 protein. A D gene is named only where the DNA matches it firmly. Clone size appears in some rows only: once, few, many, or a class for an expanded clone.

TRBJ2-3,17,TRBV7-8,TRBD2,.,TGTGCCAGCAGCTTGGTAGCGGGGGGAATAAATACAGATACGCAGTATTTT,CASSLVAGGINTDTQYF
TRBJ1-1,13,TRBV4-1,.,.,TGCGCCAGCAGTCGGGGACGGAACACTGAAGCTTTCTTT,CASSRGRNTEAFF
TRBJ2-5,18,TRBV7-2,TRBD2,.,TGTGCCAGCAGCTTAGTAGGTCCTACACTTAGCGGGGTCGAGACCCAGTACTTC,CASSLVGPTLSGVETQYF
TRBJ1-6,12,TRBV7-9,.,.,TGTGCCAGCAGCTTAGGGGGATCACCCCTCCACTTT,CASSLGGSPLHF
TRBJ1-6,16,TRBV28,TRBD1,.,TGTGCCAGCAGTGCCCCCACCGACAGGGGACGTTCACCCCTCCACTTT,CASSAPTDRGRSPLHF
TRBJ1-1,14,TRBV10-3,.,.,TGTGCCATCAGTGTTGGAGATATGAACACTGAAGCTTTCTTT,CAISVGDMNTEAFF
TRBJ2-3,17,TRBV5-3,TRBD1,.,TGTGCCAGAAGCTTGTGCTCCCTGACAGGGCCAACAGATACGCAGTATTTT,CARSLCSLTGPTDTQYF
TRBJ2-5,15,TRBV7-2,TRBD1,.,TGTGCCAGCAGCCTACAGGGGGCGAAGGAAGAGACCCAGTACTTC,CASSLQGAKEETQYF
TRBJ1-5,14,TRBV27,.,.,TGTGCCAGCAGCCAGGGACGAAGCCTACAGCCCCAGCATTTT,CASSQGRSLQPQHF
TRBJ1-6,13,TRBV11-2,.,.,TGTGCCAGCAGTATGTCAGATAATTCACCCCTCCACTTT,CASSMSDNSPLHF
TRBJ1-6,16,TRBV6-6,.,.,TGTGCCAGCAGCCCGGACGGAAACTCCTATAATTCACCCCTCCACTTT,CASSPDGNSYNSPLHF
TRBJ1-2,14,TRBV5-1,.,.,TGCGCCAGCAGCTTGGATCCGGGGGCGAATGGCTACACCTTC,CASSLDPGANGYTF
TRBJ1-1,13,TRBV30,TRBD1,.,TGTGCCTGGATTCCCCGGGACAGGGTCGAAGCTTTCTTT,CAWIPRDRVEAFF
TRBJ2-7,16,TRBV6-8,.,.,TGTGCCAGCAACAACCTAGGGGGAGAGAAATCCTACGAGCAGTACTTC,CASNNLGGEKSYEQYF
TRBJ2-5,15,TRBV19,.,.,TGTGCCAGTAGTATTATAGGTGCAATCGACGAGACCCAGTACTTC,CASSIIGAIDETQYF
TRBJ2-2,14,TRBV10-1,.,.,TGCGCCAGCAGTGCAGGATGGAACACCGGGGAGCTGTTTTTT,CASSAGWNTGELFF
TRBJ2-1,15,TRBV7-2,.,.,TGTGCCAGCAGTAAGGGACGGATAACCTACAATGAGCAGTTCTTC,CASSKGRITYNEQFF
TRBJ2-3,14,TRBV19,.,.,TGTGCCAGTAGTTCGGGACTCTACGATCTACAGCAGTATTTT,CASSSGLYDLQQYF
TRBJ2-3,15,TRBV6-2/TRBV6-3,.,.,TGTGCCAGCAGTCCAGGACTAAGGATCGCAGATACGCAGTATTTT,CASSPGLRIADTQYF
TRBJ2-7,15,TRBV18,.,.,TGTGCCAGCTCACTGACCGGGACGGGAATAGCGGAGCAGTACTTC,CASSLTGTGIAEQYF
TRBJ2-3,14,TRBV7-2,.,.,TGTGCCAGCAGCCAGGGGGGGGCCACAGATACGCAGTATTTT,CASSQGGATDTQYF
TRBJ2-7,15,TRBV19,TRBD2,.,TGTGCCAGTAGCCTAGCCGGGACTACTTTCTACGAGCAGTACTTC,CASSLAGTTFYEQYF
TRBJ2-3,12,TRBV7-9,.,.,TGTGCCAGCAGCCTGGGGGCAGATACGCAGTATTTT,CASSLGADTQYF
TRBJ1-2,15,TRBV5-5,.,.,TGTGCCAGCAGCACCTGGCTGGGTCAGGGTTATGGCTACACCTTC,CASSTWLGQGYGYTF
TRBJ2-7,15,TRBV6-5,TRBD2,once,TGTGCCAGCAGTTTCTCTAGCGGGGGGGCTTACGAGCAGTACTTC,CASSFSSGGAYEQYF
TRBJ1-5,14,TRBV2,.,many,TGTGCCAGCAGTCTTCAGGGACGGAATCAGCCCCAGCATTTT,CASSLQGRNQPQHF
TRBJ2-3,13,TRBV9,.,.,TGTGCCAGCAGCCCAGAAACCTCAGATACGCAGTATTTT,CASSPETSDTQYF
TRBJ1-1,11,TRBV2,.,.,TGTGCCACTTTATTGAACACTGAAGCTTTCTTT,CATLLNTEAFF
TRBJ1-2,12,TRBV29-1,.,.,TGCAGCGTTGATAGGCTCGGGGATGGCTACACCTTC,CSVDRLGDGYTF
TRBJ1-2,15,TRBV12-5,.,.,TGTGCTAGTGGTTTGGTACGGCTACCTAACTATGGCTACACCTTC,CASGLVRLPNYGYTF
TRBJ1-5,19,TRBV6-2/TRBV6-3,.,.,TGTGCCAGCAGTCGGACCGTGGACAGAATTCTTCCCAGCAATCAGCCCCAGCATTTT,CASSRTVDRILPSNQPQHF
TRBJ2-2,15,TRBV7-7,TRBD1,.,TGTGCTAGCAGCTCGGGACAGGGCGCAAGCGGGGAGCTGTTTTTT,CASSSGQGASGELFF
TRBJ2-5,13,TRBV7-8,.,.,TGTGCCAGCAGCTTCCCCGGCCGGGAGACCCAGTACTTC,CASSFPGRETQYF
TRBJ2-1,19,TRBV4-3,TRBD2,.,TGCGCCAGCAGCCAAGGGAGTGAACCGGGACTAGAGGTCTACAATGAGCAGTTCTTC,CASSQGSEPGLEVYNEQFF
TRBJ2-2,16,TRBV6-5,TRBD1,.,TGTGCCAGCAGTTACGACGGGACAGGACTCACCGGGGAGCTGTTTTTT,CASSYDGTGLTGELFF
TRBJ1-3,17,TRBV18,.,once,TGTGCCAGCTCACCTTATTGGACGGGAGACTCTGGAAACACCATATATTTT,CASSPYWTGDSGNTIYF
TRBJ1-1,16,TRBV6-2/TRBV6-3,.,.,TGTGCCAGCAGTTACTCCCCCGCCGACGGGAACACTGAAGCTTTCTTT,CASSYSPADGNTEAFF
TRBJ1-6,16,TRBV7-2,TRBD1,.,TGTGCCAGCAGCATTCAAGGAAGCCACAGGGGCTCACCCCTCCACTTT,CASSIQGSHRGSPLHF
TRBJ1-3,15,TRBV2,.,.,TGTGCCAGCAGTGAGCGGACAGTGTCTGGAAACACCATATATTTT,CASSERTVSGNTIYF
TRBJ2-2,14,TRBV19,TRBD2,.,TGTGCCAGTAGCCCAAGGCGGGGGGGCCCCGGGGTGTTTTTT,CASSPRRGGPGVFF
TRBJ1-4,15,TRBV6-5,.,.,TGTGCCAGCAGTTACACAACAGGACGCAATGAAAAACTGTTTTTT,CASSYTTGRNEKLFF
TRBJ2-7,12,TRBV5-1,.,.,TGCGCCAGCCGCGAAGGGACCTACGAGCAGTACTTC,CASREGTYEQYF
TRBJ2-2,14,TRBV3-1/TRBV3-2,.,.,TGTGCCAGCAGCCCAGCCGGGAACACCGGGGAGCTGTTTTTT,CASSPAGNTGELFF
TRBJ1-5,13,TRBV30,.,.,TGTGCCTGGAAAGGGCGGGCCACGGAGCCCCAGCATTTT,CAWKGRATEPQHF
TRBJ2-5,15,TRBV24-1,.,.,TGTGCCACCAGTGATTCAGAGTCAGGACGCGAGACCCAGTACTTC,CATSDSESGRETQYF
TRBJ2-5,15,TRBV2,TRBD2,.,TGTGCCAGCAGTGGTCAACTAGCGGGAACGGAGACCCAGTACTTC,CASSGQLAGTETQYF
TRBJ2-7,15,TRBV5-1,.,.,TGCGCCAGCAGCTTAGGGGTCAGGGATTCTTACGAGCAGTACTTC,CASSLGVRDSYEQYF
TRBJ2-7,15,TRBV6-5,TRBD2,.,TGTGCCAGCAGTTACATTAGGGCGGGAGCGGGCGAGCAGTACTTC,CASSYIRAGAGEQYF
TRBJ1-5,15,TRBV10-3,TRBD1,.,TGTGCCATCAGTGACGACAGGGTTAGCAATCAGCCCCAGCATTTT,CAISDDRVSNQPQHF
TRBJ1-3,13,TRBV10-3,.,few,TGTGCCATCAGACCACCATCTGGAAACACCATATATTTT,CAIRPPSGNTIYF
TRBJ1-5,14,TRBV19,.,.,TGTGCCAGTAGTATAGTAGCTACTAATCAGCCCCAGCATTTT,CASSIVATNQPQHF
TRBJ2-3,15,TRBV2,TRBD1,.,TGTGCCAGCAGTAGGACAGGGGGCCTCATCGATACGCAGTATTTT,CASSRTGGLIDTQYF
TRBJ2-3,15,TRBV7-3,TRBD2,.,TGTGCCAGCAGAAATAGCGGGAGGGCCGGGGATACGCAGTATTTT,CASRNSGRAGDTQYF
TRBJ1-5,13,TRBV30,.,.,TGTGCCTGGAAAGGGCGGCGCTATGGGCCCCAGCATTTT,CAWKGRRYGPQHF
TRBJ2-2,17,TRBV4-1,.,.,TGCGCCAGCAGCCAAGAAACGCGAGTTAGGAACACCGGGGAGCTGTTTTTT,CASSQETRVRNTGELFF
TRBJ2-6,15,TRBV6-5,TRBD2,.,TGTGCCAGCAGTAGCGGGGTCTCTGGGGCCAACGTCCTGACTTTC,CASSSGVSGANVLTF
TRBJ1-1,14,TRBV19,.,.,TGTGCCAGTAGTATAGCCAGCACCAACACTGAAGCTTTCTTT,CASSIASTNTEAFF
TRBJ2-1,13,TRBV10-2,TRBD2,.,TGCGCCAGTATGGGACTAGCCTATTATGAGCAGTTCTTC,CASMGLAYYEQFF
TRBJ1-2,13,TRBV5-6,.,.,TGTGCCAGCAGCTTGCAGGGCCCCTATGGCTACACCTTC,CASSLQGPYGYTF
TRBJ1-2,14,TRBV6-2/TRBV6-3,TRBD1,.,TGTGCCAGCAGTCGAACAGGGGGCAACTATGGCTACACCTTC,CASSRTGGNYGYTF